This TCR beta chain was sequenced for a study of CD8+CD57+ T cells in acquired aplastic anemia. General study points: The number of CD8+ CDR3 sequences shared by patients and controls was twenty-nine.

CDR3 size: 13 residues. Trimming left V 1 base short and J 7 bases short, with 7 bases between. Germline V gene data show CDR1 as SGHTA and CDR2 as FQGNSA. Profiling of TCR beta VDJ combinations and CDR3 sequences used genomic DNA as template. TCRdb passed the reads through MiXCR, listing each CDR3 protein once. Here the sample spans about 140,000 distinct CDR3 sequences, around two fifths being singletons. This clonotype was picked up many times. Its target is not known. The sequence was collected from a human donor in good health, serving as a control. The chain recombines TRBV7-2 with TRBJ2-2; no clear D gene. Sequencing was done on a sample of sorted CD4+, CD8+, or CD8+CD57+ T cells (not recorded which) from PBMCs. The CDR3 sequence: CASSLVLNGELFF. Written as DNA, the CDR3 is TGTGCCAGCAGCTTAGTACTCAACGGGGAGCTGTTTTTT.